The present T cell receptor (beta chain) was sequenced within a study of blood T cell repertoires in COVID-19. Sequencing used immunoSEQ multiplex PCR; TCRdb keeps in-frame clones, though not all of them. The table includes about 100,000 clones, around 88% detected once. Sequenced: peripheral blood. The receptor's source is a human donor in a cohort sampled during active COVID-19.

CDR3 in amino acids: CASSLRPEKLFF. The CDR3 region has the DNA TGTGCCAGCAGTCTGCGGCCGGAAAAACTGTTTTTT. The J gene is TRBJ1-4, the V gene TRBV12-3 or TRBV12-4, with D uncertain. The CDR3 extends over 12 amino acids. The V end was cut by 5 bases, the J end by 8 bases, with 9 bases between.